This T cell receptor beta chain was profiled in a study of shared clonotypes between healthy human individuals (dated by TCRdb to 2018 to 2021). In terms of the full investigation: Three men and a couple of women, aged 18 to 49 years, made up the cohort. For each donor, CD4 naive and CD4 memory were each run on three plates, CD8 naive on two plates, and CD8 memory on one plate. To increase sequencing depth and limit assay-specific biases, different laboratories used diverse techniques to prepare libraries and sequence TCR repertoires. Each donor's leukapheresis produced roughly between roughly 0.85 and 9.5 billion PBMCs. Blood TCR repertoires of a handful of healthy adults were deeply sequenced to estimate repertoire size and the extent of clonotype sharing between individuals.

The germline V gene sets CDR1 to SQVTM and CDR2 to ANQGSEA. The junction carries 17 bases between V and J, which are trimmed by 8 bases and 4 bases respectively. CDR3 length: 13 amino acids, cysteine to phenylalanine. The sequence is cut down to CDR3 DNA, 39 bases in frame from base 1. Using the deep immunoSEQ assay, multiplex PCR amplified TCR CDR3 regions from genomic DNA. Extracted genomic DNA from each cell subset was distributed evenly across all wells of several immunoSEQ 96-well plates, and each plate was treated as a replicate. For sorted subsets, around 200 ng genomic DNA, equal to 30,000 to 35,000 T cell genomes, was loaded into each replicate PCR. Purified libraries were measured with a Qubit 3.0 fluorometer, size-checked on a Bioanalyzer 2100, and measured again with the KAPA Library Quantification kit. Every immunoSEQ 96-well plate was sequenced on a dedicated single-read 150-cycle Illumina NextSeq 550 flow cell. Processing in the source paper ran as follows. The immunoSEQ output contained only junctional sequences without quality scores, so filtering could not match that applied to full-length reads. To assign V/J genes and CDR3, sequences were annotated using PyIR, a Python wrapper for IgBLAST v1.9, with IMGT germline references. Reads were filtered out if the reads had weak V/J assignments (E-value above 1e-6), no CDR3, stop codons, out-of-frame junctions, or ambiguous translated residues. V3J clonotypes were defined by identical inferred V gene, J gene, and CDR3 amino acid sequence. The percentage overlap between two repertoires was calculated by dividing the number of shared unique clonotypes by the size of the smaller repertoire. Repertoire richness was assessed with RTK rarefaction, the Chao1 estimator, and Recon v2.1 estimates of unobserved clonotypes. Generation probabilities were computed with OLGA for all TCRbeta clonotypes obtained by the gDNA method from several donors. TCRdb limited this immuneACCESS table to in-frame rearrangements with V and J called. A share of clones is missing; checked studies link under half to unresolved V genes, and the rest is unexplained. D and trimming were read from the DNA, whereas the V and J calls and clone size are those reported in that table. This sample holds 2 million to 2.5 million clones; approximately 94% were observed only once. Jointly, the top ten make up 0.36% of the sample.

Findings and caveats that apply to the study as a whole: Because the study included only a small number of donors, the genetic and exposure-history diversity represented was limited. When a handful of donors were compared, the shared fraction of clonotypes was 5% to 6.5% for naive CD4, 3.5% to 4% for naive CD8, 2% to 2.5% for memory CD4, and approximately 0.4% for memory CD8. Naive subsets generally had larger estimated clonotype richness than memory subsets. Based on pairwise subsampling, the degree of clonotype sharing among donors was expected to be affected by sequencing depth. Incomplete sequencing was indicated by rarefaction of sorted-subset datasets, despite the large sequencing depth. Clonotypes shared by all four sorted-subset donors showed higher generation probabilities than non-shared clonotypes. Sampling was limited to blood, and TCR repertoires in tissue likely differ from TCR repertoires in blood.

Comment on this clone: Its binding antigen is unknown. No per-base quality is available; no much larger clone lies one base away.

The donors were healthy, HIV-negative adults who had no recently reported acute infections or vaccinations. Every donor was a Caucasian adult living in Nashville, Tennessee, USA. CD4+ T cells were enriched by magnetic negative selection; naive cells were then positively selected on CD45RA, and the negative fraction formed the memory subset. Blood was obtained by leukapheresis, after which PBMCs were separated by Ficoll-Histopaque density gradient centrifugation and cryopreserved in liquid nitrogen vapor phase. Analytical flow cytometry was used to check the purity and quantity of each magnetically sorted T cell population. From each sorted fraction, genomic DNA was isolated and quantified by UV absorbance on a Nanodrop 2000c.

The chain is assembled from TRBV29-1 and TRBJ1-2, and perhaps TRBD1 as D gene, on 5 matching bases. Source material: naive CD4+ T cells from PBMCs. What the cell subset or site label conveys for this sample: CD45RA+ positively selected. This receptor was obtained from a young man in good health. Some clones in this sample may be carry-over from other donors' samples. In nucleotides, the sequence is TGCAGCCTGTTCCTCGGGGACGGCTATGGCTACACCTTC. Its protein product is CSLFLGDGYGYTF.